Shown below are 27 T cell receptor beta chains from a single sample sequenced in a study of blood T cell repertoires in COVID-19. The table came from immunoSEQ multiplex PCR; TCRdb's copy has only in-frame clones and leaves some out. The table has some 99,000 clones, about 86% seen once. The sample comprised peripheral blood. The source of these receptors is a woman aged 55 to 70 in a cohort sampled during active or convalescent COVID-19.

This rearrangement joins TRBV5-1 to TRBJ2-7; maybe TRBD2 (5 bases). From germline, CDR1 is SGHRS and CDR2 YFSETQ. Trimming removed 4 bases at V and 0 bases at J, with 11 bases between. The CDR3 is 14 amino acids. The CDR3 coding sequence is TGCGCCAGCAGCGAGAGGACTGTCTCCTACGAGCAGTACTTC. This codes for CASSERTVSYEQYF.

The J gene is TRBJ2-6, the V gene TRBV2; D is possibly TRBD1 (6 bases). The CDR3 consists of 17 residues. Germline V gives CDR1 SNHLY, CDR2 FYNNEI. V lost 4 bases and J 4 bases, leaving 17 bases between the germline ends. CDR3 protein: CASSGSQQGSGANVLTF. CDR3 coding DNA: TGTGCCAGCAGTGGCTCCCAACAGGGTTCCGGGGCCAACGTCCTGACTTTC.

The gene calls are TRBV6-5 and TRBJ2-5, with TRBD1 matching over 10 bases. The V gene end was trimmed by 6 bases and the J gene end by 3 bases; junction bases not matched to a gene: 4. The CDR3 contains 14 residues. Germline CDR1 is MNHEY and CDR2 is SVGAGI. The CDR3 here is CASSPGQGKETQYF. In nucleotides, the CDR3 is TGTGCCAGCAGCCCGGGACAGGGGAAAGAGACCCAGTACTTC.

The genes are TRBV30 and TRBJ1-2; 10 bases are shared with TRBD1. CDR1 and CDR2 (germline): GTSNPN, SVGIG (reference sequence). The CDR3 consists of 13 residues. The junction had 5 bases not matched to a gene; V was cut back by 2 bases and J by 8 bases. CDR3 nucleotide sequence: TGTGCCTGGAGTACCAGGGACAGGGGAGGCTACACCTTC. It codes for CAWSTRDRGGYTF.

V usage is TRBV5-1 and J usage is TRBJ1-3, with D perhaps TRBD1 (5 bases). The CDR3 is made up of 15 amino acids. Trimming pared 5 bases from V and 1 base from J, leaving 13 bases between. Germline CDR1 reads SGHRS; CDR2 reads YFSETQ. The CDR3 spells CASRAQGMSGNTIYF. DNA of the CDR3: TGCGCCAGCAGGGCTCAGGGTATGTCTGGAAACACCATATATTTT.

CDR3 protein: CSVGGEKLFF. The CDR3 DNA reads TGCAGTGTAGGGGGTGAAAAACTGTTTTTT. V is TRBV20-1 and J is TRBJ1-4; maybe TRBD1 (6 bases). The CDR3 consists of 10 residues. CDR1 and CDR2 (germline): DFQATT, SNEGSKA (reference sequence). Deletions cut 7 bases from V and 7 bases from J, with 7 bases between.

The J gene is TRBJ2-1, the V gene TRBV28, with a possible D match to TRBD2 (7 bases). The CDR3 extends over 16 amino acids. Germline V lookup: CDR1 MDHEN, CDR2 SYDVKM. V lost 7 bases to trimming and J lost 4 bases, with 20 bases between them. The CDR3 reads CASIPIRGGPYNEQFF. CDR3 nucleotides: TGTGCCAGCATTCCGATTAGGGGGGGCCCATACAATGAGCAGTTCTTC.

The chain uses TRBV2 and TRBJ2-4; D is possibly TRBD1 (5 bases). Trimming left V 7 bases short and J 1 base short, with 17 bases between. This CDR3 has 16 amino acids. Looked up from germline, CDR1 is SNHLY and CDR2 is FYNNEI. This CDR3 is CASNTAGRGAKNIQYF. CDR3 coding DNA: TGTGCCAGCAACACAGCAGGGCGTGGGGCCAAAAACATTCAGTACTTC.

The chain recombines TRBV4-1 with TRBJ2-3, with 11 bases aligning to TRBD2. Per germline, CDR1 MGHRA and CDR2 YSYEKL. Trimming took 1 base from V and 1 from J; bases not matched to a gene: 10. The CDR3 is 19 residues long. The CDR3: CASSQGGGSSGRGTDTQYF. DNA for the CDR3: TGCGCCAGCAGCCAAGGAGGGGGCAGTAGCGGGAGGGGCACAGATACGCAGTATTTT.

This chain links TRBV18 with TRBJ2-7, with D perhaps matching TRBD1 (7 bases). The CDR3 consists of 17 residues. V shed 3 bases and J shed 5 bases, with 23 bases lying between them. CDR1 is KGHSH, CDR2 LQKENI, per germline. The CDR3: CASSPWRGLGQVDEQYF. The DNA of the CDR3 is TGTGCCAGCTCACCGTGGCGGGGATTAGGACAGGTCGACGAGCAGTACTTC.

The chain carries TRBV5-1 and TRBJ1-2; perhaps TRBD1 as D (6 bases). The CDR3 is made up of 14 amino acids. Between the trimmed V and J ends, which lost 2 bases and 0 bases, there was a span of 8 bases. Germline-derived CDR1 and CDR2 are SGHRS and YFSETQ. CDR3 nucleotides: TGCGCCAGCAGCTTTGGACAGACTAACTATGGCTACACCTTC. As protein: CASSFGQTNYGYTF.

V gene TRBV10-2 combines with J gene TRBJ2-7; 7 nucleotides line up with TRBD2. Trimming removed 4 bases from V and 2 bases from J; junction bases left unmatched: 11. Germline assignment: CDR1 WSHSY and CDR2 SAAADI. This CDR3 spans 16 amino acids. In DNA, the CDR3 is TGCGCCAGCAGTGTGGGTGGGGGGGGACGTGCCTACGAGCAGTACTTC. It codes for CASSVGGGGRAYEQYF.

The V gene is TRBV6-5, the J gene TRBJ1-4; TRBD1 aligns across 8 bases. Germline V gene data show CDR1 as MNHEY and CDR2 as SVGAGI. J was trimmed by 8 bases and V by 6 bases; bases with no gene match: 11. The CDR3 runs 15 residues. CDR3 protein: CASRLDRAVGEKLFF. The CDR3 DNA follows: TGTGCCAGCAGATTGGACAGGGCTGTTGGCGAAAAACTGTTTTTT.

This chain links TRBV7-2 with TRBJ1-5; weak D call: TRBD1 (6 bases). Trimming stripped 1 base from V and 4 bases from J, with 11 bases between. The CDR3 length is 15 residues. Per germline, CDR1 SGHTA and CDR2 FQGNSA. In nucleotides, the CDR3 is TGTGCCAGCAGCTTAGGCCCGACAGGAAATCAGCCCCAGCATTTT. It translates to CASSLGPTGNQPQHF. The full variable domain, completed using reference TRBV7-2 and TRBJ1-5, is GAGVSQSPSNKVTEKGKDVELRCDPISGHTALYWYRQSLGQGLEFLIYFQGNSAPDKSGLPSDRFSAERTGGSVSTLTIQRTQQEDSAVYLCASSLGPTGNQPQHFGDGTRLSIL.

This rearrangement joins TRBV27 to TRBJ2-7, with 9 bases that match TRBD1. The CDR3 is made up of 15 amino acids. Germline trimming cut 4 bases from V and 4 bases from J; bases unmatched to any gene: 8. The germline V gene has CDR1 MNHEY and CDR2 SMNVEV (reference sequence). CDR3 in amino acids: CASSSGQGRSYEQYF. The CDR3 nucleotides are TGTGCCAGCAGTTCCGGACAGGGGAGGTCTTACGAGCAGTACTTC.

The V gene is TRBV3-1 (or the pseudogene TRBV3-2), the J gene TRBJ2-3; D is uncertain. CDR3 length: 13 residues. The germline V and J ends were trimmed by 0 bases and 8 bases, with 9 bases remaining between them. The germline V gene encodes CDR1 LGHDT and CDR2 YNNKEL (reference sequence). The CDR3: CASSQDDRATQYF. The CDR3 DNA is TGTGCCAGCAGCCAAGATGATAGAGCTACGCAGTATTTT.

This clone was detected a few times. The chain couples TRBV24-1 to TRBJ2-3; possibly TRBD1 for D (5 bases). CDR3 length: 16 amino acids. Germline V gene sequence: CDR1 KGHDR, CDR2 SFDVKD. Trimming took off 3 bases at V and 0 bases at J, with 12 bases between the two ends. The chain's CDR3 is CATSDRQRFSTDTQYF. Written as DNA, the CDR3 is TGTGCCACCAGTGATCGACAGAGATTTAGCACAGATACGCAGTATTTT.

The V call is TRBV6-5, the J call TRBJ1-2, with 11 bases aligning to TRBD1. The V segment lost 6 bases and the J segment 10 bases; nucleotides outside the gene matches: 7. Germline CDR1 reads MNHEY; CDR2 reads SVGAGI. The CDR3 is 13 amino acids. The CDR3 spells CASRSDRGRIYTF. CDR3 DNA: TGTGCCAGCAGATCGGACAGGGGGCGAATCTACACCTTC.

The CDR3: CASSPPVEGREKLFF. DNA of the CDR3: TGTGCCAGCTCACCACCGGTGGAGGGTAGGGAAAAACTGTTTTTT. This sequence joins TRBV18 and TRBJ1-4; D ambiguous. V gave up 0 bases and J gave up 8 bases, with 13 bases separating them. The V gene's germline CDR1 is KGHSH and CDR2 LQKENI. There are 15 residues in the CDR3.

The chain uses TRBV11-2 and TRBJ1-2, with D maybe TRBD1 (5 bases). Trimming removed 3 bases from V and 8 bases from J, with 10 bases in between. The germline CDR1 and CDR2 sequences are SGHAT and FQNNGV. This CDR3 is 12 amino acids long. The CDR3 bases are TGTGCCAGCAGCTTTGACAGAGCAGGCTACACCTTC. Protein product: CASSFDRAGYTF.

This chain joins TRBV2 and TRBJ2-7; D may be TRBD2 (5 bases). Germline CDR1 reads SNHLY; CDR2 reads FYNNEI. The CDR3 has 12 amino acids. Trimming left V 6 bases short and J 3 bases short, with 9 bases between. The CDR3 loop reads CASRTTSYEQYF. CDR3 in DNA: TGTGCCAGCAGGACAACTAGCTACGAGCAGTACTTC.

This clone appeared a single time. The chain joins TRBV10-3 to TRBJ1-1, with a possible D match to TRBD1 (6 bases). CDR1 is ENHRY and CDR2 is SYGVKD in the germline V gene. V lost 4 bases, J lost 0 bases, and 15 bases lay in between. The CDR3 runs 16 residues. CDR3 nucleotides: TGTGCCATCAGTGGGACAGAAACCTTAATGAACACTGAAGCTTTCTTT. As protein: CAISGTETLMNTEAFF.

J is TRBJ1-1 and V is TRBV3-1 (or the pseudogene TRBV3-2); the D gene is possibly TRBD1 (5 bases). Trimming removed 4 bases from V and 1 base from J, with 10 bases in between. Germline V gene data show CDR1 as LGHDT and CDR2 as YNNKEL (reference sequence). This CDR3 comprises 14 residues. This CDR3 reads CASSLRAANTEAFF. CDR3 nucleotide sequence: TGTGCCAGCAGCCTCAGGGCTGCGAACACTGAAGCTTTCTTT.

V usage is TRBV4-1 and J usage is TRBJ1-5, with 8 bases matching TRBD1. After removal of 0 bases from V and 9 bases from J, the junction contained 7 bases not matched to a gene. The CDR3 spans 15 residues. The germline gives CDR1 MGHRA, CDR2 YSYEKL. CDR3 bases: TGCGCCAGCAGCCAAGATGGACAGGGAAATATGCCCCAGCATTTT. Translation gives CASSQDGQGNMPQHF.

This chain links TRBV18 with TRBJ1-2; TRBD1 matches 8 bases. With 0 bases clipped from V and 4 bases from J, the junction kept 7 bases outside the gene matches. Germline V gives CDR1 KGHSH, CDR2 LQKENI. The CDR3 loop spans 16 amino acids. The CDR3 DNA reads as TGTGCCAGCTCACCACCCGGACAGGGAACTTCCTATGGCTACACCTTC. It codes for CASSPPGQGTSYGYTF.

The sample holds a few counts of this clone. V and J are TRBV19 and TRBJ1-1; a possible D gene is TRBD1 (5 bases). Trimming stripped 3 bases from V and 3 bases from J, with 14 bases between. The CDR3 covers 15 residues. Germline assignment: CDR1 LNHDA and CDR2 SQIVND (reference sequence). CDR3 protein: CASSIPGGRHTEAFF. In DNA form, the CDR3 reads TGTGCCAGTAGTATTCCTGGGGGGAGGCACACTGAAGCTTTCTTT.

This sequence joins TRBV6-2 or TRBV6-3 and TRBJ2-7, with 12 bases identical to TRBD2. CDR1 is MNHEY and CDR2 is SVGEGT in the germline V gene. The V gene end was trimmed by 6 bases and the J gene end by 4 bases; junction bases not matched to a gene: 7. This CDR3 spans 15 amino acids. This CDR3 reads CASSQTSGGRYEQYF. In DNA, the CDR3 is TGTGCCAGCAGCCAGACTAGCGGGGGAAGGTACGAGCAGTACTTC.